Each of the 10 T cell receptor beta chains below was sequenced from the same sample in a study of sequential checkpoint blockade in melanoma. The data were produced by immunoSEQ multiplex PCR, yet TCRdb's version contains in-frame clones alone and is incomplete. The profile shows 15,000 to 20,000 clones, 55% to 70% of them singletons. The treatment here: randomized to nivolumab then ipilimumab (arm A) or the reverse (arm B). Sequences were derived from CD8+ T cells sorted from blood (inferred from file names), sampled from a patient given nivolumab and ipilimumab in sequence. Receptors were obtained from a human donor with melanoma.

The sample holds one count of this clone. This chain joins TRBV7-9 and TRBJ1-2; D is ambiguous. V was clipped by 6 bases and J by 8 bases, with 16 bases between them. CDR3 length equals 13 residues. In germline, CDR1 is SEHNR, CDR2 FQNEAQ (reference sequence). The CDR3 loop is CASRFGMEVGYTF. For the CDR3, the DNA is TGTGCCAGCAGGTTCGGAATGGAGGTCGGCTACACCTTC.

The rearrangement joins TRBV4-3 to TRBJ1-1; 7 bases agree with TRBD1. V shed 4 bases, J shed 0 bases, and the junction held 11 bases outside the gene matches. Germline V gene lookup returns CDR1 LGHNA and CDR2 YSLEER. This CDR3 comprises 17 residues. The CDR3 DNA reads TGCGCCAGCAGCCTAACTGCGACAGGGAGCATGAACACTGAAGCTTTCTTT. Translating it yields CASSLTATGSMNTEAFF.

The V call is TRBV28, the J call TRBJ1-4; TRBD1 matches at 7 bases. The length of the CDR3 is 17 residues. J gave up 7 bases and V 4 bases, and 15 bases lay outside the gene matches. Germline V gives CDR1 MDHEN, CDR2 SYDVKM. The CDR3 is CASSSLEQGYRSEKLFF. The CDR3 DNA reads as TGTGCCAGCAGTTCTCTAGAACAGGGGTATAGGAGTGAAAAACTGTTTTTT.

V is TRBV4-1 and J is TRBJ1-2, with 12 bases aligning to TRBD1. CDR3 length: 16 residues. Germline V gene data show CDR1 as MGHRA and CDR2 as YSYEKL. V was pared by 3 bases and J by 5 bases, with 7 bases of the junction left unmatched. In DNA, the CDR3 is TGCGCCAGCAGCCAGGGGACAGGGGGCGCGGGGTATGGCTACACCTTC. Translated, it gives CASSQGTGGAGYGYTF.

The chain has TRBV4-2 and TRBJ2-7, with TRBD1 identical over 7 bases. V gave up 1 base and J gave up 4 bases; unmatched junction bases: 7. Per the germline V gene, CDR1 is LGHNA and CDR2 is YNFKEQ. This CDR3 comprises 15 residues. The CDR3 DNA follows: TGTGCCAGCAGCCAAGGGGCAGGGGGTGAGTACGAGCAGTACTTC. Amino acid sequence: CASSQGAGGEYEQYF.

CDR3 in amino acids: CASSLGDIANEQFF. CDR3 coding DNA: TGTGCCAGCAGCTTAGGGGACATTGCCAATGAGCAGTTCTTC. This chain links TRBV7-9 with TRBJ2-1, with TRBD1 as a possible D gene (6 bases). Germline V CDR1 and CDR2: SEHNR, FQNEAQ (reference sequence). Trimming removed 1 base at V and 6 bases at J, with 10 bases between. The CDR3 length is 14 residues.

V is TRBV28 and J is TRBJ1-2, with 11 bases fitting TRBD1. Germline V gene lookup returns CDR1 MDHEN and CDR2 SYDVKM. J lost 8 bases, V lost 2 bases, and 1 base had no gene match. The CDR3 extends over 13 amino acids. This CDR3 is CASSLGQGAGYTF. CDR3 sequence (DNA): TGTGCCAGCAGTTTAGGACAGGGGGCAGGCTACACCTTC.

V usage is TRBV6-5 and J usage is TRBJ1-1; 8 bases map to TRBD1. Germline V lookup: CDR1 MNHEY, CDR2 SVGAGI. J was trimmed by 3 bases and V by 8 bases; bases with no gene match: 5. The CDR3 has 13 residues. In nucleotides, the CDR3 is TGTGCCAGCGTGGACAGGGTTTACACTGAAGCTTTCTTT. Translated: CASVDRVYTEAFF.

The chain carries TRBV13 and TRBJ2-1; D remains ambiguous. The CDR3 totals 13 residues. The germline V gene has CDR1 PRHDT and CDR2 FYEKMQ (reference sequence). V was cut by 5 bases and J by 10 bases, with 15 bases left in between. For the CDR3, the DNA is TGTGCCAGCAGCCCCCCCCCATACGGGGAGCAGTTCTTC. Its protein is CASSPPPYGEQFF. Full variable domain (outside the CDR3, taken from reference TRBV13 and TRBJ2-1): AAGVIQSPRHLIKEKRETATLKCYPIPRHDTVYWYQQGPGQDPQFLISFYEKMQSDKGSIPDRFSAQQFSDYHSELNMSSLELGDSALYFCASSPPPYGEQFFGPGTRLTVL.

This clone was counted a few times. The chain combines TRBV2 with TRBJ2-7; no clear D. Germline V gives CDR1 SNHLY, CDR2 FYNNEI. The CDR3 is 12 amino acids. With 8 bases removed from V and 3 bases from J, the gap between germline ends came to 11 bases. CDR3 loop: CASLDEVYEQYF. CDR3 DNA sequence: TGTGCCAGCCTAGACGAAGTCTACGAGCAGTACTTC.